The next 2 T cell receptor beta chains were all read from a single sample in a study of identical twins. TCRdb re-derived calls from the 5' RACE reads in MiXCR, one entry per CDR3 protein. In the table there are 450,000 or so distinct CDR3 sequences, approximately 25% of which are singletons. These data also formed part of another study, on T cells expressing NK-cell markers.

The sequenced sample consisted of CD4+ T cells sorted from blood. The receptors stem from a woman between 18 and 29 years old in good health.

The chain combines TRBV24-1 with TRBJ2-7; TRBD2 might be the D (5 bases). The CDR3 runs to 12 residues. The V and J ends lost 1 base and 7 bases respectively, with 7 bases between them. Germline CDR1 and CDR2: KGHDR and SFDVKD. Written as DNA, the CDR3 is TGTGCCACCAGTGATTTTTCGGGAGAGCAGTACTTC. This sequence encodes CATSDFSGEQYF.

This clonotype came up a few times. The rearrangement joins TRBV7-2 to TRBJ2-7; D may match TRBD1 or TRBD2 (5 bases each). V lost 2 bases, J lost 0 bases, and 8 bases lay in between. Germline CDR1 is SGHTA and CDR2 is FQGNSA. The CDR3 runs to 14 residues. The CDR3 loop reads CASSLWGTSYEQYF. CDR3 coding DNA: TGTGCCAGCAGCTTATGGGGGACCTCCTACGAGCAGTACTTC.